This is a list of T cell receptor beta chains from one sample in a study of T and B cells in COVID-19 patients. A single record per CDR3 protein comes from TCRdb applying MiXCR to the multiplex PCR reads. There are 20,000 to 25,000 distinct CDR3 sequences in the sample; around 30% occur only once, and around 2.1% lies in the top ten. Sequenced: blood. These TCRs come from a human donor who had recovered from COVID-19. The conserved cysteine and the conserved F or W are not part of the CDR3 here.

v_call: TRBV10-3; j_call: TRBJ2-3; cdr3_aa: AISESQGPDTQY
v_call: TRBV27; j_call: TRBJ2-4; cdr3_aa: ASRTGRTNIQY
v_call: TRBV20-1; j_call: TRBJ2-6; cdr3_aa: SARDGGFGANVLT
v_call: TRBV7-9; j_call: TRBJ2-1; cdr3_aa: ASSLGTSGSILF
v_call: TRBV19; j_call: TRBJ1-5; cdr3_aa: ASSTGSNQPQH
v_call: TRBV19; j_call: TRBJ2-1; cdr3_aa: ASSIVAHEQF
v_call: TRBV6-5; j_call: TRBJ1-2; cdr3_aa: ASSYSRQAYGYT
v_call: TRBV7-9; j_call: TRBJ1-2; cdr3_aa: ASSPATGLTRLGYT
v_call: TRBV30; j_call: TRBJ1-2; cdr3_aa: AWSVDRNYGYT
v_call: TRBV30; j_call: TRBJ2-2; cdr3_aa: AWSAKLAGGPGELF
v_call: TRBV15; j_call: TRBJ1-1; cdr3_aa: ATSRDRNTEAF
v_call: TRBV6-1; j_call: TRBJ2-1; cdr3_aa: ASKGGGSSYNEQF
v_call: TRBV18; j_call: TRBJ1-5; cdr3_aa: ASSASVTVNQPQH
v_call: TRBV6-1; j_call: TRBJ1-4; cdr3_aa: ASRTVTNEKLF
v_call: TRBV21-1; j_call: TRBJ1-6; cdr3_aa: ASGLIRGSPLH
v_call: TRBV6-5; j_call: TRBJ1-4; cdr3_aa: ASSYRQQGNPNEKLF
v_call: TRBV27; j_call: TRBJ1-5; cdr3_aa: ASRSWGNQPQH
v_call: TRBV11-3; j_call: TRBJ2-7; cdr3_aa: ASSLARDNTYEQY
v_call: TRBV27; j_call: TRBJ2-3; cdr3_aa: ASSMVAGGRNTQY
v_call: TRBV30; j_call: TRBJ1-2; cdr3_aa: AWSVRDRTNYGYT
v_call: TRBV5-4; j_call: TRBJ2-7; cdr3_aa: ASSPGGLAGGQNEQY
v_call: TRBV11-3; j_call: TRBJ2-1; cdr3_aa: ASSLDGLANEQF
v_call: TRBV27; j_call: TRBJ2-3; cdr3_aa: ASSLQKIPDTQY
v_call: TRBV24-1; j_call: TRBJ2-2; cdr3_aa: ATSQLTNTGELF
v_call: TRBV29-1; j_call: TRBJ2-5; cdr3_aa: TAAVGALQETQY
v_call: TRBV19; j_call: TRBJ1-4; cdr3_aa: ASRRAGTAREKLF
v_call: TRBV15; j_call: TRBJ2-3; cdr3_aa: ATSRDRTGGGAIVDTQY
v_call: TRBV7-6; j_call: TRBJ1-2; cdr3_aa: ASSTGQGHYGYT
v_call: TRBV15; j_call: TRBJ2-3; cdr3_aa: ATSRSGGYTDTQY
v_call: TRBV6-5; j_call: TRBJ1-2; cdr3_aa: ASSLRGEIGYT
v_call: TRBV12-3/TRBV12-4; j_call: TRBJ2-1; cdr3_aa: ASSLGLAGQF
v_call: TRBV11-3; j_call: TRBJ1-6; cdr3_aa: ASSLGQDRDFDSPLH
v_call: TRBV30; j_call: TRBJ2-1; cdr3_aa: AWSKVDNEQF
v_call: TRBV7-9; j_call: TRBJ2-1; cdr3_aa: ASSSTSGGPYEQF